This T cell receptor beta chain stems from a study of blood T cell repertoires in COVID-19 (dated by TCRdb to between 2020 and 2021). Background for the entire study: The collaborator samples originated in the United States, Italy and Spain and spanned the acute and convalescent phases of COVID-19. The material from the prospective study consisted of cDNA or gDNA derived from T cells, B-cell-depleted T cells, or PBMCs. Deeply sampled blood TCRbeta repertoires from subjects exposed to, actively infected with, or recovered from COVID-19 were included in the dataset. The repertoires were released in a freely available public database intended as a resource for research on the immune response to SARS-CoV-2. The samples were drawn from the first 160 participants of the ongoing ImmuneRACE study and from 1,254 subjects provided by 6 global collaborators. Sample metadata almost always included a de-identified subject ID, COVID-19 status, age in years and sex. HLA class I and class II types, where available, came from metadata supplied by the sample provider rather than from assay-based typing.

TCRbeta CDR3 regions were amplified from genomic DNA by means of the immunoSEQ Assay, a bias-controlled multiplex PCR. The original pipeline was this. Nucleated cell counts per sample were estimated from amplification of reference gene primers within the assay. To quantify the absolute abundance of each unique TCRbeta CDR3 rearrangement, sequence reads were collapsed and filtered. For each sample, productive Simpson clonality was calculated as the square root of Simpson's diversity index over productive rearrangements. The source is immuneACCESS, and TCRdb retained only in-frame sequences with V and J called. Part of the clones is not carried over; for the studies checked, unresolved V genes explain less than half of this, and the remainder is unexplained. The D gene and trimming were derived from the DNA, and the V and J assignments and clone size from that table. For this sample there are about 160,000 clones; 60% to 85% appear just once. Approximately 7.7% of the sample lies in the top ten.

At one collaborating source in Seattle, patients were enrolled during active infection and were followed longitudinally through the course of disease. Whole blood was collected in K2EDTA tubes by collaborating institutions according to the institutions' own protocols. Collaborator samples were shipped for TCRbeta analysis as frozen whole blood, isolated PBMCs, or DNA extracted from either sample type. With regard to this clone: This clone's antigen is unknown. There are no base qualities to consult, and no much larger clone falls within one base.

The germline V gene provides CDR1 SGHAT and CDR2 FQNNGV. Between the V and J ends, shortened by 5 bases and 0 bases respectively, the junction contains 19 bases. The cysteine opens and the phenylalanine closes a CDR3 of 17 amino acids. This entry keeps only the CDR3 DNA: 51 bases, framed from base 1. General findings and caveats noted by the study authors: How much clinical and demographic metadata was included differed by source and by participant, and the metadata was provided uncurated.

The TCR was taken from a woman aged 55-70 years with COVID-19, enrolled during active disease. Sample: peripheral blood. This receptor chain uses TRBV11-2 and TRBJ1-1; a tentative D match to TRBD1 spans 5 bases. The CDR3 region: CASSPRDSKRMNTEAFF. The base sequence is TGTGCCAGCAGCCCCCGGGACTCAAAAAGGATGAACACTGAAGCTTTCTTT.